Following are 27 T cell receptor beta chains from one sample sequenced in a study of beta chain features in type 1 diabetes. Expressed TCRB transcripts were sequenced because the entire RNA isolate underwent reverse transcription. Using immunoSEQ multiplex PCR, the repertoire was profiled, and TCRdb retains in-frame clones only, with some absent. The data hold some 25,000 clones, with roughly two thirds observed a single time. Sequencing input: Tregs from blood. Source of these receptors: a woman aged 35 to 49 in good health.

V is TRBV6-6 and J is TRBJ2-5; D perhaps matches TRBD1 (6 bases). V lost 3 bases to trimming and J lost 3 bases, with 11 bases between them. The CDR3 runs 14 residues. CDR1 and CDR2 from the germline V gene are MNHNY and SVGAGI (reference sequence). CDR3 protein: CASSYYNREETQYF. CDR3 nucleotide sequence: TGTGCCAGCAGTTATTACAACAGGGAAGAGACCCAGTACTTC.

The chain joins TRBV19 to TRBJ1-5; 8 bases match TRBD1. Trimming at V came to 3 bases and at J to 6 bases, leaving 4 bases not matched to a gene. Germline V gives CDR1 LNHDA, CDR2 SQIVND (reference sequence). The CDR3 sequence is 14 residues long. CDR3 protein: CASSIGQGGQPQHF. CDR3 nucleotide sequence: TGTGCCAGTAGTATCGGACAGGGCGGTCAGCCCCAGCATTTT.

In this sample, this clone turned up a few times. This rearrangement joins TRBV6-6 to TRBJ2-1; D may be TRBD2 (5 bases). The ends were cut back, 2 bases at V and 8 bases at J, with 10 bases in the middle. CDR1 and CDR2 (germline): MNHNY, SVGAGI (reference sequence). The CDR3 spans 13 residues. CDR3 protein: CASSYLGLDEQFF. The CDR3 nucleotides are TGTGCCAGCAGTTACCTCGGACTTGATGAGCAGTTCTTC.

The chain combines TRBV20-1 with TRBJ1-3; no definite D call. Germline V gene lookup returns CDR1 DFQATT and CDR2 SNEGSKA (reference sequence). The V end lost 5 bases, the J end lost 7 bases, and 9 bases lay between the germline ends. The CDR3 spans 11 residues. DNA of the CDR3: TGCAGTGCTGAAAGAGGGAACACCATATATTTT. This codes for CSAERGNTIYF.

The V call is TRBV10-3, the J call TRBJ2-5; TRBD1 aligns across 7 bases. This CDR3 has 14 residues. V lost 6 bases to trimming and J lost 3 bases; unmatched junction nucleotides: 7. Germline CDR1 ENHRY, CDR2 SYGVKD. CDR3 coding DNA: TGTGCCATCAGCTACCGGGACAGTGAAGAGACCCAGTACTTC. Translating gives CAISYRDSEETQYF.

The chain has TRBV7-2 and TRBJ1-3, with D perhaps TRBD1 (5 bases). The V end was cut by 0 bases, the J end by 0 bases, with 9 bases between. Germline CDR1 and CDR2: SGHTA and FQGNSA. This CDR3 is built from 16 residues. CDR3 region: CASSLAGGSSGNTIYF. CDR3 coding DNA: TGTGCCAGCAGCTTAGCGGGGGGGAGCTCTGGAAACACCATATATTTT.

The V and J genes are TRBV5-8 and TRBJ1-5; 7 bases are shared with TRBD1. The CDR3 contains 16 residues. V was clipped by 4 bases and J by 6 bases; unmatched bases: 13. Germline assignment: CDR1 SGHTS and CDR2 YDEGEE. The CDR3 DNA reads TGTGCCAGCAGCAACTCACAGGGGCGACTCGTTCAGCCCCAGCATTTT. Protein product: CASSNSQGRLVQPQHF.

V and J are TRBV5-1 and TRBJ2-7; D is perhaps TRBD1 (6 bases). The CDR3 extends over 13 amino acids. The germline V gene encodes CDR1 SGHRS and CDR2 YFSETQ. Trimming took 4 bases from V and 7 from J, leaving 15 bases between them. CDR3 protein: CASSPMTGGEQYF. Here the CDR3 DNA reads TGCGCCAGCAGCCCGATGACAGGCGGGGAGCAGTACTTC.

This rearrangement joins TRBV7-2 to TRBJ2-1, with 14 bases that match TRBD2. Germline CDR1 and CDR2: SGHTA and FQGNSA. J was trimmed by 8 bases and V by 3 bases; bases with no gene match: 6. The CDR3 consists of 16 residues. This CDR3 is CASSFSGTSGGYEQFF. The CDR3 bases are TGTGCCAGCAGCTTCTCCGGGACTAGCGGGGGCTATGAGCAGTTCTTC. The complete variable domain, with remaining parts taken from reference TRBV7-2 and TRBJ2-1, reads GAGVSQSPSNKVTEKGKDVELRCDPISGHTALYWYRQSLGQGLEFLIYFQGNSAPDKSGLPSDRFSAERTGGSVSTLTIQRTQQEDSAVYLCASSFSGTSGGYEQFFGPGTRLTVL.

The genes are TRBV7-9 and TRBJ1-3, with TRBD1 as a possible D gene (6 bases). Trimming took off 3 bases at V and 0 bases at J, with 18 bases between the two ends. This CDR3 is built from 18 residues. CDR1 and CDR2 (germline): SEHNR, FQNEAQ (reference sequence). CDR3 in DNA: TGTGCCAGCAGCTTCAAACTATACAGGGAACACTCTGGAAACACCATATATTTT. Its translation: CASSFKLYREHSGNTIYF.

The chain carries TRBV7-2 and TRBJ2-5, with 12 bases matching TRBD2. This CDR3 comprises 14 residues. Germline lookup yields CDR1 SGHTA and CDR2 FQGNSA. The ends lost 5 bases at V and 4 bases at J; junction bases unmatched: 2. The CDR3 coding sequence is TGTGCCAGCAGCCAGACTAGCGGGGGAGAGACCCAGTACTTC. Translated, it gives CASSQTSGGETQYF.

V usage is TRBV5-1 and J usage is TRBJ2-5, with D maybe TRBD1 (6 bases). Between the trimmed V and J ends, which lost 0 bases and 5 bases, there was a span of 14 bases. The CDR3 covers 15 residues. Germline CDR1 is SGHRS and CDR2 is YFSETQ. The CDR3 loop is CASSLEQGLWETQYF. CDR3 bases: TGCGCCAGCAGCTTGGAACAGGGTTTGTGGGAGACCCAGTACTTC.

The rearrangement joins TRBV9 to TRBJ2-2, with D possibly TRBD2 on 5 matching bases. This CDR3 is 16 amino acids long. CDR1 is SGDLS, CDR2 YYNGEE, per germline. V lost 4 bases and J lost 8, with 21 bases in between. CDR3 DNA sequence: TGTGCCAGCAGCCCGCGGACTCAGATATCCTTGGGGGAGCTGTTTTTT. Translating it yields CASSPRTQISLGELFF. The entire variable domain, with the rest obtained from reference TRBV9 and TRBJ2-2, is as follows: DSGVTQTPKHLITATGQRVTLRCSPRSGDLSVYWYQQSLDQGLQFLIQYYNGEERAKGNILERFSAQQFPDLHSELNLSSLELGDSALYFCASSPRTQISLGELFFGEGSRLTVL.

This clone was counted a single time. The CDR3 sequence: CASSQEAGGAEIYEQYF. The CDR3 DNA reads TGCGCCAGCAGCCAAGAAGCCGGGGGGGCCGAGATTTACGAGCAGTACTTC. The chain carries TRBV4-3 and TRBJ2-7; 8 bases fit TRBD2. The CDR3 is 17 residues long. Per the germline V gene, CDR1 is LGHNA and CDR2 is YSLEER. The V gene end was trimmed by 0 bases and the J gene end by 4 bases; junction bases not matched to a gene: 11.

The chain recombines TRBV11-2 with TRBJ1-2, with 7 bases lining up with TRBD1. From germline, CDR1 is SGHAT and CDR2 FQNNGV. CDR3 length: 14 residues. Trimming took 5 bases from V and 2 from J; bases not matched to a gene: 5. Here the CDR3 DNA reads TGTGCCAGCAGCCCATCGACAGGGAACTATGGCTACACCTTC. It is translated as CASSPSTGNYGYTF. The full variable domain, with the rest looked up from reference TRBV11-2 and TRBJ1-2, is EAGVAQSPRYKIIEKRQSVAFWCNPISGHATLYWYQQILGQGPKLLIQFQNNGVVDDSQLPKDRFSAERLKGVDSTLKIQPAKLEDSAVYLCASSPSTGNYGYTFGSGTRLTVV.

The rearrangement uses TRBV4-3 and TRBJ2-1; 14 bases align to TRBD2. The trim removed 3 bases at V and 5 bases at J, leaving 0 bases unmatched. The CDR3 consists of 15 residues. Per germline, CDR1 LGHNA and CDR2 YSLEER. CDR3 sequence (DNA): TGCGCCAGCAGCCAGGGACTAGCGGGGGACAATGAGCAGTTCTTC. Amino acid sequence: CASSQGLAGDNEQFF.

Concerning this clone: Other nucleotide sequences from this sample produce the same CDR3. The V and J genes are TRBV5-1 and TRBJ2-1; TRBD1 aligns across 10 bases. The CDR3 runs to 15 residues. The germline CDR1 and CDR2 sequences are SGHRS and YFSETQ. Trimming cost V 0 bases and J 7 bases; bases outside gene matches: 4. CDR3 DNA sequence: TGCGCCAGCAGCTTGGGACAGGGGGCGTATAATGAGCAGTTCTTC. It encodes CASSLGQGAYNEQFF. Based on the CDR3 plus reference TRBV5-1 and TRBJ2-1, the full variable domain is KAGVTQTPRYLIKTRGQQVTLSCSPISGHRSVSWYQQTPGQGLQFLFEYFSETQRNKGNFPGRFSGRQFSNSRSEMNVSTLELGDSALYLCASSLGQGAYNEQFFGPGTRLTVL.

In DNA, the CDR3 is TGTGCCAGTAGCGGCAGGGCGAGAACTGAAGCTTTCTTT. This sequence encodes CASSGRARTEAFF. The chain joins TRBV19 to TRBJ1-1; a possible D gene is TRBD1 (5 bases). Germline CDR1 reads LNHDA; CDR2 reads SQIVND (reference sequence). Trimming removed 6 bases at V and 5 bases at J, with 13 bases between. The CDR3 extends over 13 amino acids.

The rearrangement links TRBV5-5 to TRBJ1-4; the match to TRBD1 covers 7 bases. Germline CDR1 SGHKS, CDR2 YYEKEE (reference sequence). This CDR3 has 14 amino acids. The V segment lost 0 bases and the J segment 11 bases; nucleotides outside the gene matches: 7. The chain's CDR3 is CASSLDGTAEKLFF. CDR3 DNA sequence: TGTGCCAGCAGCTTGGATGGGACAGCAGAGAAACTGTTTTTT.

The V and J genes are TRBV7-2 and TRBJ1-4; TRBD1 matches 8 bases. The CDR3 is 15 residues long. V trimming: 4 bases; J trimming: 3 bases; junction bases outside the gene matches: 4. CDR1 SGHTA and CDR2 FQGNSA come from the germline V gene. DNA for the CDR3: TGTGCCAGCAGCTCTTACAGGGGGTCTAATGAAAAACTGTTTTTT. Translated, it gives CASSSYRGSNEKLFF.

This rearrangement joins TRBV7-2 to TRBJ2-3, with TRBD2 identical over 10 bases. This CDR3 contains 17 residues. Germline V gene lookup returns CDR1 SGHTA and CDR2 FQGNSA. J was trimmed by 2 bases and V by 0 bases; bases with no gene match: 5. The CDR3: CASSLATSGVLTDTQYF. CDR3 DNA: TGTGCCAGCAGCTTAGCTACTAGCGGGGTTCTCACAGATACGCAGTATTTT.

The rearrangement joins TRBV15 to TRBJ2-1; 7 bases match TRBD2. Germline CDR1 is LNHNV and CDR2 is YYDKDF (reference sequence). CDR3 size: 17 residues. V gave up 5 bases and J gave up 3 bases; unmatched junction bases: 13. CDR3 bases: TGTGCCACCAGCTCCCGTTGGGGGGGGGTGATCTACAATGAGCAGTTCTTC. As protein: CATSSRWGGVIYNEQFF.

CDR3 bases: TGTGCCAGCAGTCTAGACAATGAGCAGTTCTTC. Its translation: CASSLDNEQFF. V usage is TRBV2 and J usage is TRBJ2-1; D is unclear. The CDR3 is made up of 11 amino acids. V lost 5 bases and J 5 bases, leaving 4 bases between the germline ends. Germline CDR1 and CDR2: SNHLY and FYNNEI. The full variable domain, rest sourced from reference TRBV2 and TRBJ2-1, is EPEVTQTPSHQVTQMGQEVILRCVPISNHLYFYWYRQILGQKVEFLVSFYNNEISEKSEIFDDQFSVERPDGSNFTLKIRSTKLEDSAMYFCASSLDNEQFFGPGTRLTVL.

The rearrangement joins TRBV6-5 to TRBJ2-3; D may be TRBD2 (6 bases). Germline CDR1 reads MNHEY; CDR2 reads SVGAGI. Between the trimmed V and J ends, which lost 2 bases and 6 bases, there was a span of 15 bases. The CDR3 runs 15 residues. CDR3 DNA sequence: TGTGCCAGCAGTTACGTGGGGGGACCCCAGGATACGCAGTATTTT. It yields the protein CASSYVGGPQDTQYF.

The chain links TRBV7-9 to TRBJ2-7, with no clear D. There are 10 residues in the CDR3. Germline lookup yields CDR1 SEHNR and CDR2 FQNEAQ (reference sequence). Trimming removed 8 bases at V and 9 bases at J, with 11 bases between. CDR3 nucleotides: TGTGCCAGCGCAGGATCGTGGCAGTACTTC. Translating gives CASAGSWQYF.

The chain couples TRBV7-2 to TRBJ2-4; a possible D gene is TRBD1 (5 bases). The germline V and J ends were trimmed by 5 bases and 8 bases, with 10 bases remaining between them. The CDR3 loop spans 12 amino acids. Germline CDR1 is SGHTA and CDR2 is FQGNSA. CDR3 sequence reads: CASSRDSYIQYF. The CDR3 DNA is TGTGCCAGCAGCCGTGACAGTTACATTCAGTACTTC.

The rearrangement joins TRBV29-1 to TRBJ1-1; 9 bases align to TRBD1. From germline, CDR1 is SQVTM and CDR2 ANQGSEA. J lost 5 bases, V lost 5 bases, and 9 bases had no gene match. This CDR3 contains 14 residues. The CDR3 coding sequence is TGCAGCGTTTATGACAGGGGGAGGAGGACTGAAGCTTTCTTT. It specifies CSVYDRGRRTEAFF.